This T cell receptor beta chain was identified in a study of cytomegalovirus exposure and HLA in healthy donors. As for the study in general: Samples from HLA-typed donors yielded about 85 million unique TCRs in an early data release.

V was clipped by 1 base and J by 4 bases, with 12 bases between them. Germline CDR1 SGHDT, CDR2 YYEEEE. The CDR3 runs 14 residues. Regarding the study as a whole: It was confirmed in vitro that a few of the CMV-associated chains were specific for CMV antigens.

Primers: 60 Vbeta forward and 13 Jbeta reverse. The protocol was immunoSEQ multiplex PCR, while the TCRdb copy is restricted to in-frame clones and leaves out a portion. The table records fewer than 140,000 clones, 70% to 80% of them present only once. About this clone itself: The antigen is undetermined.

The specimen was PBMCs. This chain joins TRBV5-6 and TRBJ2-7; tentative D call: TRBD1 (5 bases). This sequence originates from a man in his 60s in good health and CMV-seronegative. CDR3 in DNA: TGTGCCAGCAGCTTGCCGCAGGGTCGGTACGAGCAGTACTTC. It encodes CASSLPQGRYEQYF.